This T cell receptor (beta chain) was observed in a study of blood T cell repertoires in COVID-19. Whole-study context: T cells, B-cell-depleted T cells, or PBMCs supplied cDNA or gDNA.

Residents of 24 US areas, aged roughly 18 to 89 years, made up the participants. In assigning cohorts, the study relied on participant-reported clinical history. The V gene end was trimmed by 4 bases and the J gene end by 5 bases; junction bases not matched to a gene: 15. The CDR3 contains 16 residues. Germline CDR1 SGDLS, CDR2 YYNGEE. As processed by the authors: Using reference gene primer amplification, nucleated cell counts were estimated. Sequencing used immunoSEQ multiplex PCR; TCRdb keeps in-frame clones, though not all of them. V and J calls and clone size are given by that table; D and trimming were obtained from the DNA. The sample shows 300,000 to 350,000 clones, approximately 86% of them seen only once.

Input material: PBMCs or T cells enriched from blood (not recorded which). The receptor was isolated from a woman aged 40 to 50 with acute COVID-19. The V call is TRBV9, the J call TRBJ2-7; 7 nucleotides match TRBD2. The CDR3 here is CASSLTLESGVHEQYF. In DNA, the CDR3 is TGTGCCAGCAGCCTCACTCTGGAAAGCGGGGTCCACGAGCAGTACTTC. The variable domain in full, with the rest retrieved from reference TRBV9 and TRBJ2-7, is DSGVTQTPKHLITATGQRVTLRCSPRSGDLSVYWYQQSLDQGLQFLIQYYNGEERAKGNILERFSAQQFPDLHSELNLSSLELGDSALYFCASSLTLESGVHEQYFGPGTRLTVT.